This T cell receptor (beta chain) was documented in a study of CD8 T cells in ankylosing spondylitis. At least ten counts were recorded for this clonotype. Its antigen is unidentified. MiXCR, applied by TCRdb to the 5' RACE reads, yields one record per CDR3 protein. The sample yields around 150,000 distinct CDR3 sequences, approximately 48% seen once. General study results and limits: Reportedly, significant enrichment of disease-linked clones occurred in matched ankylosing spondylitis synovial fluid.

Germline values: CDR1 MNHEY, CDR2 SVGAGI. This CDR3 comprises 14 residues. The V end was cut by 0 bases, the J end by 6 bases, with 8 bases between. V is TRBV6-5 and J is TRBJ2-2; D is perhaps TRBD1 or TRBD2 (5 bases each). The TCR comes from a male donor with ankylosing spondylitis. Sequenced input: synovial fluid, either unsorted or a sorted T cell fraction (not recorded which). The CDR3 region is CASSYSGESGELFF. CDR3 in DNA: TGTGCCAGCAGTTACTCGGGGGAATCCGGGGAGCTGTTTTTT.